This TCR beta chain derives from a study of blood T cell repertoires in COVID-19. As for the study in general: Samples of COVID-19 (acute and convalescent) were obtained from the United States, Italy and Spain.

Authors' data handling: Amplification of reference gene primers provided the estimated nucleated cell counts. Using immunoSEQ multiplex PCR, the repertoire was profiled, and TCRdb retains in-frame clones only, with some absent. That table gives V, J and clone size, and the DNA gave D and trimming. This sample carries approximately 210,000 clones, around four fifths of them seen once, and the ten largest clones take 7% to 10%. The clonotype was recovered from a woman aged 50 to 60 with acute or convalescent COVID-19. Sequencing used peripheral blood.

The CDR3 DNA is TGTGCCAGTAGTATACAGGTCAATCAGCCCCAGCATTTT. Translated, it gives CASSIQVNQPQHF. The chain is built from TRBV19 and TRBJ1-5; D is undetermined. From germline, CDR1 is LNHDA and CDR2 SQIVND (reference sequence). The germline V and J ends were trimmed by 2 bases and 3 bases, with 5 bases remaining between them. The CDR3 contains 13 residues.